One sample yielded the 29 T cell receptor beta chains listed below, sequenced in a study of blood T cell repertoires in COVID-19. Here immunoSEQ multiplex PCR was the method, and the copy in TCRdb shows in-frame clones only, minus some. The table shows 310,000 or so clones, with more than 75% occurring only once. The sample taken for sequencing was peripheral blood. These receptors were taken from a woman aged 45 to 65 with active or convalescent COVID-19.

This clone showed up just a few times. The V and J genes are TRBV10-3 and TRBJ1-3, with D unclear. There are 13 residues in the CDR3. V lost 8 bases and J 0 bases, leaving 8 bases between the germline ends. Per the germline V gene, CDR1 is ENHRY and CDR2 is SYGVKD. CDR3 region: CAIGPFSGNTIYF. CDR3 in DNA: TGTGCCATCGGGCCTTTCTCTGGAAACACCATATATTTT.

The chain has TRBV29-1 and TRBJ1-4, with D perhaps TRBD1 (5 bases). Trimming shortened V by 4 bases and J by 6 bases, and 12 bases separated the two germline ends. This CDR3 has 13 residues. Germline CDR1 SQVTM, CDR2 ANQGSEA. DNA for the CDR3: TGCAGCGTTGTCCAGGGAGGGGATGAAAAACTGTTTTTT. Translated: CSVVQGGDEKLFF.

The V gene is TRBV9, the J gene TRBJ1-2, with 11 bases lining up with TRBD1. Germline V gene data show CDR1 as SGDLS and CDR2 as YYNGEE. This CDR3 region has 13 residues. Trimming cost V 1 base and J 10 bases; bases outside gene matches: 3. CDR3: CASSVRDRGDYTF. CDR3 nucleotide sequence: TGTGCCAGCAGCGTACGGGACAGGGGGGACTACACCTTC.

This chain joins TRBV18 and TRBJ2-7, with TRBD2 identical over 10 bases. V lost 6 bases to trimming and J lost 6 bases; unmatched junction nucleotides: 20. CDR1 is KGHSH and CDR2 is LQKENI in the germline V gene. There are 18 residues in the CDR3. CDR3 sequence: CASSLTGAQLAGVGEQYF. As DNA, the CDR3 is TGTGCCAGCTCCCTCACCGGGGCGCAGCTAGCGGGAGTCGGCGAGCAGTACTTC.

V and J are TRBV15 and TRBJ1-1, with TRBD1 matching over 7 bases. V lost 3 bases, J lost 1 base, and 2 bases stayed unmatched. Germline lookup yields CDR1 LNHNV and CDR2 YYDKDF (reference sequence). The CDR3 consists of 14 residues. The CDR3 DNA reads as TGTGCCACCAGCAGGCGGACAGGGAACACTGAAGCTTTCTTT. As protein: CATSRRTGNTEAFF.

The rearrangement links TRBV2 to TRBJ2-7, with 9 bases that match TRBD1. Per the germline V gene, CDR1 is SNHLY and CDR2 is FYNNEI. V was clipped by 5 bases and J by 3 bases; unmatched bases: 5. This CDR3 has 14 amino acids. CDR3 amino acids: CASSLTGGRYEQYF. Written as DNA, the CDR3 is TGTGCCAGCAGTCTTACAGGGGGCCGCTACGAGCAGTACTTC.

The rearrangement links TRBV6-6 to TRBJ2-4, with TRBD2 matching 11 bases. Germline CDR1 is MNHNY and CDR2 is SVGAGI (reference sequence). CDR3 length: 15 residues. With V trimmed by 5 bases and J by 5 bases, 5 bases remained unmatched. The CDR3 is CASSGTSGSQNIQYF. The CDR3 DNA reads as TGTGCCAGCAGTGGAACTAGCGGGAGCCAAAACATTCAGTACTTC.

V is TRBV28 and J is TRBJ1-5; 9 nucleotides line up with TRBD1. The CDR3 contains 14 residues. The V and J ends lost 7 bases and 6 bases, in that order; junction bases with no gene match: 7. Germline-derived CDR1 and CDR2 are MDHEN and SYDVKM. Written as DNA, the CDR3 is TGTGCCAGCAAAGGGGGACAGGGAAGTCAGCCCCAGCATTTT. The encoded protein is CASKGGQGSQPQHF.

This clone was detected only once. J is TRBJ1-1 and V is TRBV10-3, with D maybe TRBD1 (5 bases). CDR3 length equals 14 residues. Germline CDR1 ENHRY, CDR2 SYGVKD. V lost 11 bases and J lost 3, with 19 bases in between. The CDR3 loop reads CASGGGGVHTEAFF. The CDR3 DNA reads TGTGCCTCCGGAGGTGGGGGGGTCCACACTGAAGCTTTCTTT.

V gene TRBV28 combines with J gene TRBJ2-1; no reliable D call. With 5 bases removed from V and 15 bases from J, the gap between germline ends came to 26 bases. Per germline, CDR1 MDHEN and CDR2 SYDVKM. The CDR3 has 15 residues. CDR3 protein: CASSTHIGVPPESFF. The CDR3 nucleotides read TGTGCCAGCAGTACCCATATTGGAGTTCCCCCGGAGTCGTTCTTC.

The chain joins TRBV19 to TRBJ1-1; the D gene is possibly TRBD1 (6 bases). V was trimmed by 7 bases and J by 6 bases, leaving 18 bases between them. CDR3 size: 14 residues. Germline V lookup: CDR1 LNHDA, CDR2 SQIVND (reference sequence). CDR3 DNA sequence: TGTGCCAGTACCCCAGGGGTAGTCGTGGCTGAAGCTTTCTTT. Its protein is CASTPGVVVAEAFF. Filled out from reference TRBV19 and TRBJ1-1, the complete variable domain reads DGGITQSPKYLFRKEGQNVTLSCEQNLNHDAMYWYRQDPGQGLRLIYYSQIVNDFQKGDIAEGYSVSREKKESFPLTVTSAQKNPTAFYLCASTPGVVVAEAFFGQGTRLTVV.

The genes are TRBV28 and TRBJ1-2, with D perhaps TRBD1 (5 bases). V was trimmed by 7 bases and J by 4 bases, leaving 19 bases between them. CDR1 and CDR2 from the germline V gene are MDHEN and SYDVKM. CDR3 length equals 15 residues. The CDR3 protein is CASTNGGGKTYGYTF. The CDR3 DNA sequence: TGTGCCAGCACAAATGGGGGGGGGAAGACCTATGGCTACACCTTC.

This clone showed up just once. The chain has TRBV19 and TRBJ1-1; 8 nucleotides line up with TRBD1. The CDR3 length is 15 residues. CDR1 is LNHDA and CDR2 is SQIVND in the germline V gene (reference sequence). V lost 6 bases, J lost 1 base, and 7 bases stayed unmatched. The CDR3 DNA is TGTGCCAGTAGCCGGGACAGGAAATCGAACACTGAAGCTTTCTTT. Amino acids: CASSRDRKSNTEAFF.

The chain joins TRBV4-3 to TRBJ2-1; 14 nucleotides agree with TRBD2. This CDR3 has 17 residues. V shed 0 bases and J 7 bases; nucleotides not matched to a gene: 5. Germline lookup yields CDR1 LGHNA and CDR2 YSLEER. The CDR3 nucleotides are TGCGCCAGCAGCCAAGACGGACTAGCGGGGGGATGGAATGAGCAGTTCTTC. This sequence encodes CASSQDGLAGGWNEQFF.

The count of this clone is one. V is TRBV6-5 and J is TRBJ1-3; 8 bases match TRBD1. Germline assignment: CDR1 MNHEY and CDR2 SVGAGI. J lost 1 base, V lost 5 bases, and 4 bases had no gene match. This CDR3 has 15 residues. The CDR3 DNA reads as TGTGCCAGCAGTATCAGGGGGCTGTCTGGAAACACCATATATTTT. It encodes CASSIRGLSGNTIYF.

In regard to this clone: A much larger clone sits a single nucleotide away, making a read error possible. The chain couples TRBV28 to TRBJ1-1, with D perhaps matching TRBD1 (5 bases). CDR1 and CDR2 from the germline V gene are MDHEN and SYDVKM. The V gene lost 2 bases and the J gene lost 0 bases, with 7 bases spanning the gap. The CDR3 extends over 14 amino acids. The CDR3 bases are TGTGCCAGCAGTTTAACCAGGGTGAACACTGAAGCTTTCTTT. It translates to CASSLTRVNTEAFF.

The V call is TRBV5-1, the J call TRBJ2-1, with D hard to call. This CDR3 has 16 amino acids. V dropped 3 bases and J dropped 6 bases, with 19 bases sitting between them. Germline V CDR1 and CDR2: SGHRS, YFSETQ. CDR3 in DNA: TGCGCCAGCAGCTCGACGACCGGGTCCCTTGGCAATGAGCAGTTCTTC. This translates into CASSSTTGSLGNEQFF.

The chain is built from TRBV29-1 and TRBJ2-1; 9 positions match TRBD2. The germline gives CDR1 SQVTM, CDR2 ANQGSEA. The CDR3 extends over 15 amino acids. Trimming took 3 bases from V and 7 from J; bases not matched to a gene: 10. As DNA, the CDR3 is TGCAGCGTTGACGACCGGGGACTAGCAATAAATGAGCAGTTCTTC. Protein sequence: CSVDDRGLAINEQFF.

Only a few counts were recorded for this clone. The CDR3 is CASSWTGDNSPLHF. The CDR3 DNA is TGTGCCAGTAGCTGGACAGGGGACAATTCACCCCTCCACTTT. The chain couples TRBV19 to TRBJ1-6, with TRBD1 matching 9 bases. The V gene's germline CDR1 is LNHDA and CDR2 SQIVND (reference sequence). The CDR3 extends over 14 amino acids. V lost 6 bases and J lost 7; bases outside the gene matches: 4.

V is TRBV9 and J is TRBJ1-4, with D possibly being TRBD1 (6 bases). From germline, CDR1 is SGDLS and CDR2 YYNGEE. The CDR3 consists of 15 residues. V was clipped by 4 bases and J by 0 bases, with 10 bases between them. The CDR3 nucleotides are TGTGCCAGCAGCCAGGGGACTACAACTAATGAAAAACTGTTTTTT. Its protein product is CASSQGTTTNEKLFF.

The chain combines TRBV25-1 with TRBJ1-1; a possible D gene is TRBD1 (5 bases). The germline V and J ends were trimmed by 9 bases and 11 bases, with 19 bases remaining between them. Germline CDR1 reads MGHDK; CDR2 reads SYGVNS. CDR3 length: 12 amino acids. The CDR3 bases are TGTGCCAGGATGGGGCGCGGGGCTTCGGCTTTCTTT. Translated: CARMGRGASAFF.

In DNA form, the CDR3 reads TGTGCCAGCAGCTTAACAGGGGTGAACACTGAAGCTTTCTTT. Amino acid sequence: CASSLTGVNTEAFF. V and J are TRBV7-9 and TRBJ1-1; 7 bases agree with TRBD1. This CDR3 has 14 amino acids. Germline V CDR1 and CDR2: SEHNR, FQNEAQ (reference sequence). With 2 bases clipped from V and 0 bases from J, the junction kept 0 bases outside the gene matches. Full variable domain (outside the CDR3, taken from reference TRBV7-9 and TRBJ1-1): DTGVSQNPRHKITKRGQNVTFRCDPISEHNRLYWYRQTLGQGPEFLTYFQNEAQLEKSRLLSDRFSAERPKGSFSTLEIQRTEQGDSAMYLCASSLTGVNTEAFFGQGTRLTVV.

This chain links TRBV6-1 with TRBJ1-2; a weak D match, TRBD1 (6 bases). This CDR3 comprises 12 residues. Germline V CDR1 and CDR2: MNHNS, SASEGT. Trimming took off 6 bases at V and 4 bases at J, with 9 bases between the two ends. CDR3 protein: CASSSQGYGYTF. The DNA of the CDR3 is TGTGCCAGCAGCTCACAGGGCTATGGCTACACCTTC.

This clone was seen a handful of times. The CDR3 protein is CASSESDQMNTEAFF. The CDR3 nucleotides read TGTGCCAGCAGTGAAAGCGATCAGATGAACACTGAAGCTTTCTTT. The chain joins TRBV6-1 to TRBJ1-1, with D unclear. Trimming removed 2 bases at V and 0 bases at J, with 10 bases between. From germline, CDR1 is MNHNS and CDR2 SASEGT. The CDR3 extends over 15 amino acids.

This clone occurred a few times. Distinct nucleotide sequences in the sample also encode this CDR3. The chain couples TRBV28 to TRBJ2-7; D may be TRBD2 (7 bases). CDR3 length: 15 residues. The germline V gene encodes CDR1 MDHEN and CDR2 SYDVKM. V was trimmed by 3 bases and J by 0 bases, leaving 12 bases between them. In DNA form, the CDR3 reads TGTGCCAGCAGTTTGGGTAGGGGGGGCTCCTACGAGCAGTACTTC. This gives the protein CASSLGRGGSYEQYF.

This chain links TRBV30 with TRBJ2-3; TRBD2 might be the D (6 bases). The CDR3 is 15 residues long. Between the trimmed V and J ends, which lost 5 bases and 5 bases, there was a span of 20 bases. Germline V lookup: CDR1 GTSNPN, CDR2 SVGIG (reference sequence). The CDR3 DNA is TGTGCCTGGGGGGAACTAGCTCCGCGTGGAGATACGCAGTATTTT. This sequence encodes CAWGELAPRGDTQYF.

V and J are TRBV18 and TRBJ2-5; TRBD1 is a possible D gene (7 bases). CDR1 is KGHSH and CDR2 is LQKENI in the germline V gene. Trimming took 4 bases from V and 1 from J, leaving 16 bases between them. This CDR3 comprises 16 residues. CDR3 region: CASSRGDSVFQETQYF. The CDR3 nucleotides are TGTGCCAGCTCACGGGGGGACAGCGTGTTCCAAGAGACCCAGTACTTC. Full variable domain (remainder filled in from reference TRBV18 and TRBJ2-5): NAGVMQNPRHLVRRRGQEARLRCSPMKGHSHVYWYRQLPEEGLKFMVYLQKENIIDESGMPKERFSAEFPKEGPSILRIQQVVRGDSAAYFCASSRGDSVFQETQYFGPGTRLLVL.

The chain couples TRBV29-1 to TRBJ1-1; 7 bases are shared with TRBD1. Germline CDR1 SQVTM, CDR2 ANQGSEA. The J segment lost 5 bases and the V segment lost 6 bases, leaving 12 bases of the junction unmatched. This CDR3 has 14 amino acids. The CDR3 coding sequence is TGCAGCGTGGCCAGACAGGGTGAGTGGACTGAAGCTTTCTTT. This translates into CSVARQGEWTEAFF.

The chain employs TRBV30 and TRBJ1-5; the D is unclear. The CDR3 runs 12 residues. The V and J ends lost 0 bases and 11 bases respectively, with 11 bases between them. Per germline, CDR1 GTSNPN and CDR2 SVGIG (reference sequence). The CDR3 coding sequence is TGTGCCTGGAGTGTTTCCCCTCTGTCCCAGCATTTT. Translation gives CAWSVSPLSQHF.